This entry lists 6 T cell receptor beta chains sequenced from one sample in a study of OX40 agonist ivuxolimab in advanced cancers. The table came from immunoSEQ multiplex PCR; TCRdb's copy has only in-frame clones and leaves some out. Of under 55,000 clones in the sample, 75% to 85% were seen once. This specimen consisted of CD4+ or CD8+ T cells sorted from blood, obtained in a trial of the OX40 agonist ivuxolimab. The receptor set was obtained from an adult with an advanced solid tumor such as melanoma, head and neck, liver or kidney cancer.

The chain couples TRBV28 to TRBJ1-1; possible D gene TRBD1, 6 bases. With 6 bases removed from V and 1 base from J, the gap between germline ends came to 9 bases. The germline V gene has CDR1 MDHEN and CDR2 SYDVKM. The CDR3 extends over 13 amino acids. The CDR3 region has the DNA TGTGCCAGCAGGACAGGATGGAACACTGAAGCTTTCTTT. It codes for CASRTGWNTEAFF.

The sample holds a few counts of this clone. V usage is TRBV9 and J usage is TRBJ1-5, with D unresolved. The CDR3 has 14 amino acids. The V gene lost 3 bases and the J gene lost 5 bases, with 12 bases spanning the gap. Looked up from germline, CDR1 is SGDLS and CDR2 is YYNGEE. CDR3 amino acids: CASSGDVWDQPQHF. CDR3 sequence (DNA): TGTGCCAGCAGCGGGGATGTATGGGATCAGCCCCAGCATTTT.

The J gene is TRBJ2-7, the V gene TRBV28, with 8 bases fitting TRBD1. The germline gives CDR1 MDHEN, CDR2 SYDVKM. V gave up 6 bases and J gave up 5 bases; unmatched junction bases: 12. The CDR3 is 15 amino acids. The CDR3 spells CASSSNGQGAHEQYF. DNA for the CDR3: TGTGCCAGCAGCTCAAACGGGCAGGGGGCGCACGAGCAGTACTTC.

This chain uses TRBV2 with TRBJ1-5; D remains unclear. V was cut by 4 bases and J by 0 bases, with 7 bases left in between. This CDR3 has 14 residues. Germline assignment: CDR1 SNHLY and CDR2 FYNNEI. The DNA of the CDR3 is TGTGCCAGCAGTGGAACAAATAGCAATCAGCCCCAGCATTTT. Translating it yields CASSGTNSNQPQHF.

The chain carries TRBV2 and TRBJ1-1; 7 bases are shared with TRBD1. The V segment lost 8 bases and the J segment 0 bases; nucleotides outside the gene matches: 9. The CDR3 is 15 amino acids. Germline assignment: CDR1 SNHLY and CDR2 FYNNEI. The CDR3 loop is CASFRGGTLNTEAFF. CDR3 nucleotides: TGTGCCAGCTTCAGGGGGGGGACCTTGAACACTGAAGCTTTCTTT.

The genes are TRBV29-1 and TRBJ1-1; unclear D gene. The germline V and J ends were trimmed by 5 bases and 10 bases, with 17 bases remaining between them. Germline lookup yields CDR1 SQVTM and CDR2 ANQGSEA. The CDR3 is 12 residues long. The chain's CDR3 is CSVRTDPPGAFF. In DNA, the CDR3 is TGCAGCGTTCGCACTGACCCCCCCGGAGCTTTCTTT. The full variable domain, completed using reference TRBV29-1 and TRBJ1-1, is SAVISQKPSRDICQRGTSLTIQCQVDSQVTMMFWYRQQPGQSLTLIATANQGSEATYESGFVIDKFPISRPNLTFSTLTVSNMSPEDSSIYLCSVRTDPPGAFFGQGTRLTVV.